This T cell receptor beta chain was sequenced during a study of long-term antiretroviral therapy in people with HIV (dated by TCRdb to the early 2020s). About the study as a whole: Collection of the earliest samples took place about a decade ahead of the 2015 WHO recommendation for immediate ART, at a time when ART was typically delayed until CD4 counts fell. A retrospective serial study tested whether ART initiation and durable HIV suppression were associated with changes in peripheral blood TRB repertoire composition and diversity. A total of 192 cryopreserved PBMC samples were contributed to the cohort by 30 adults with confirmed HIV infection, with samples collected serially over a mean of roughly six years (range 1-12). Of the roughly 30 participants with HIV, approximately ten were female. No cross-contamination during QIAcube processing was shown when test extractions of a monoclonal T-cell line were performed alongside fewer than 35 polyclonal samples.

The immunoSEQ hsTCRB v3.0 assay was used at survey level resolution for TRB variable region sequencing. The target sequencing depth for TRB was about 40,000-50,000 T-cell genomes per sample. TRB libraries were pooled and sequenced on an Illumina MiSeq using a v3 150-cycle kit. In the source study's methods: Repertoire analysis was run in R within a reproducible Nextflow workflow that covered QC, data transformation and analysis. LymphoSeq2, an R package for AIRR-Seq data exploration, was used to implement custom analyses. Four samples that yielded fewer than 5000 total TRB sequences were excluded, so that 188 HIV repertoires were analyzed. Among the approximately 190 HIV repertoires that were kept, almost 60 were collected before ART initiation and under 150 were collected after ART initiation. Each repertoire was downsampled to 5000 TRB nucleotide sequences, and summary statistics were averaged across 100 downsampling iterations. TRB sequences were retained for analysis only if CDR3 regions of at least seven amino acids were present. Two measures captured diversity: a Shannon entropy-derived clonality score and the Gini coefficient. In repertoire networks, the top 5000 CDR3 amino acid sequences were linked whenever an edit distance of one separated two sequences. Antigen specificity groups and MHC restriction were predicted for TRB CDR3 amino acid sequences with GLIPH2. CDR3 amino acid sequences were matched against VDJdb and McPAS-TCR to flag known CMV, EBV, HIV or tissue antigen associations. Pre-ART, post-ART and control groups were compared with Wilcoxon signed-rank tests and Holm-Bonferroni correction. TCRdb carries this immuneACCESS record with in-frame sequences only. Its versions omit some clonotypes, under half of them owing to an unresolved V gene in the studies checked, with the rest unexplained. V, J and clone size were drawn from that table, and D and trimming were deduced from the DNA. The sample data list about 28,000 clones, and approximately 90% of these were observed just once. Together, the top ten hold 3.6% of the sample.

To be included, a participant needed at least one PBMC sample from before ART initiation plus at least two post-ART samples. Treatment was received in the United States of America by all participants with HIV. Before DNA extraction, cryopreserved samples containing about 0.95-10 million PBMC were thawed and washed. At the time of the earliest PBMC sample for each participant with HIV, ages ranged from roughly 23 to 55 years. PBMC samples were contributed by each participant from 1-4 timepoints before ART initiation and 2-8 timepoints after ART initiation, with a median of 7 samples. Serial HIV viral load, CD4+ T-cell count, ART history and demographic data were obtained for every participant. Using a Qiagen kit on a QIAcube, genomic DNA was extracted from unsorted PBMC, with samples processed in batches of 12. Trimming at the junction amounts to 4 bases on V and 5 bases on J, and the germline ends lie 9 bases apart. The CDR3 measures 13 amino acids from cysteine to phenylalanine. Only the CDR3 DNA is retained, 39 bases long and in frame from the first base. The germline V gene yields MNHEY for CDR1 and SVGAGI for CDR2.

The investigation overall reported the following: The samples span the years 2004 to 2017, and the ART regimens used may be less effective than current regimens. Because pre-ART samples had limited cell numbers, unsorted PBMC were profiled rather than sorted CD4+ and CD8+ T cells. HIV repertoires had narrower CDR3 length ranges than controls, and the network structure suggested an antigen-experienced repertoire that shifted only slightly toward naive after ART. Expanded TRB clones identified before ART initiation dominated the repertoire at all time points, although this dominance fluctuated and declined in many PLHIV after ART. Inferences about post-ART repertoire changes are limited because no data were available on ART adherence, viral resistance or therapy changes. Limited PBMC availability meant only the TCR beta chain was sequenced, without alpha chain pairing. Starting ART was linked to a significant rise in TRB diversity, yet even with long-term ART the diversity remained significantly lower than in transplant donor controls.

With regard to this clone: The clone's antigen remains unknown. There are no base qualities to consult, and no much larger clone falls within one base.

The sample consisted of unsorted PBMCs, taken 1.8 years after starting antiretroviral therapy. The TCR was taken from a woman aged 18-29 years with HIV. The V gene is TRBV6-5 and the J gene is TRBJ2-1, with a tentative D gene TRBD1 over 5 matching bases. The CDR3 reads CASSLGVNNEQFF. In nucleotide form, the sequence is TGTGCCAGCAGTTTAGGGGTAAACAATGAGCAGTTCTTC.